The 19 T cell receptor beta chains presented below share a single source sample, sequenced in a study of CD8+CD57+ T cells in acquired aplastic anemia. CDR3 and TCR beta VDJ profiling relied on a genomic DNA template. TCRdb used MiXCR to reprocess the reads, holding one entry per CDR3 protein. The sample includes 250,000 to 350,000 distinct CDR3 sequences, approximately 58% of them seen just once. Sequencing involved patients with CD8+CD57+ cell expansion previously shown by flow cytometry. Input material: sorted CD4+, CD8+, or CD8+CD57+ T cells (not recorded which) from PBMCs. The receptors were sampled from a human donor with aplastic anemia.

This chain uses TRBV5-1 with TRBJ2-1, with no clear D. In germline, CDR1 is SGHRS, CDR2 YFSETQ. Deletions cut 0 bases from V and 5 bases from J, with 6 bases between. The CDR3 contains 13 residues. The CDR3 reads CASSLEPNNEQFF. The CDR3 DNA reads as TGCGCCAGCAGCTTGGAACCGAACAATGAGCAGTTCTTC.

This clonotype was picked up a small number of times. This chain joins TRBV6-1 and TRBJ1-5; D is unresolved. Trimming removed 4 bases at V and 9 bases at J, with 10 bases between. The CDR3 extends over 12 amino acids. CDR1 is MNHNS, CDR2 SASEGT, per germline. CDR3 amino acids: CASSGPSGPQHF. CDR3 in DNA: TGTGCCAGCAGTGGCCCGTCGGGGCCCCAGCATTTT.

Worth noting for this clonotype: One end of the junction varies from germline; a read error may be responsible. J is TRBJ1-2 and V is TRBV6-5; D uncertain. The CDR3 is 13 amino acids. Germline V lookup: CDR1 MNHEY, CDR2 SVGAGI. The CDR3 sequence: CARSYSGSDGYTF. DNA for the CDR3: TGTGCCCGCAGTTACTCGGGGAGCGATGGCTACACCTTC.

The chain employs TRBV29-1 and TRBJ2-1, with D possibly being TRBD2 (6 bases). Looked up from germline, CDR1 is SQVTM and CDR2 is ANQGSEA. The CDR3 extends over 13 amino acids. V lost 7 bases, J lost 2 bases, and 12 bases lay in between. The CDR3 bases are TGCAGCGCCCCCGGGGGTCCCTACAATGAGCAGTTCTTC. Its protein product is CSAPGGPYNEQFF.

This clonotype occurred many times. The chain uses TRBV5-4 and TRBJ2-3; possibly TRBD1 or TRBD2 for D (5 bases each). V lost 1 base to trimming and J lost 8 bases, with 11 bases between them. This CDR3 has 13 residues. Germline-derived CDR1 and CDR2 are SGHNT and YYREEE (reference sequence). The CDR3 sequence: CASSLQGDGTQYF. The CDR3 DNA reads TGTGCCAGCAGCTTGCAAGGGGACGGTACGCAGTATTTT.

The gene calls are TRBV6-6 and TRBJ1-1; D is undetermined. CDR3 size: 14 residues. V shed 6 bases and J shed 7 bases, with 18 bases lying between them. Germline V CDR1 and CDR2: MNHNY, SVGAGI (reference sequence). The CDR3 DNA sequence: TGTGCCAGCAGCCCCCAGGTTGGGATGGGTGAAGCTTTCTTT. It is translated as CASSPQVGMGEAFF.

To note about this clonotype: The junction does not match germline at one end; this may be a read error. The V and J genes are TRBV6-4 and TRBJ1-2, with D uncertain. CDR1 MRHNA and CDR2 SNTAGT come from the germline V gene. This CDR3 has 15 amino acids. CDR3 DNA: TGCGCCAGCAGTGTTGGGTCAGCGGGAAACTATGGCTACACCTTC. Protein: CASSVGSAGNYGYTF.

This clonotype has ten or more counts. The chain recombines TRBV6-1 with TRBJ1-5; 9 nucleotides align to TRBD1. The junction had 1 base not matched to a gene; V was cut back by 1 base and J by 6 bases. This CDR3 spans 14 amino acids. Germline V gene sequence: CDR1 MNHNS, CDR2 SASEGT. The CDR3 DNA is TGTGCCAGCAGTGAAGGGACAGGGGTTCAGCCCCAGCATTTT. Translated, it gives CASSEGTGVQPQHF.

The chain employs TRBV9 and TRBJ1-5, with 8 bases aligning to TRBD1. The CDR3 spans 16 residues. Looked up from germline, CDR1 is SGDLS and CDR2 is YYNGEE. V shed 0 bases and J 4 bases; nucleotides not matched to a gene: 6. CDR3 sequence reads: CASSVGSGQENQPQHF. In DNA, the CDR3 is TGTGCCAGCAGCGTAGGTTCGGGACAGGAGAATCAGCCCCAGCATTTT.

This clonotype was picked up a small number of times. Germline is not matched at one junction end, which may reflect a read error. The chain carries TRBV20-1 and TRBJ2-1; 10 bases are shared with TRBD2. CDR3 length: 14 amino acids. The germline CDR1 and CDR2 sequences are DFQATT and SNEGSKA (reference sequence). The CDR3 coding sequence is TGCAGTGCCAGAGCGGGAGGGGGCTACAATGAGCAGTTCTTC. This encodes CSARAGGGYNEQFF.

J is TRBJ2-3 and V is TRBV29-1; D perhaps matches TRBD2 (5 bases). Trimming pared 7 bases from V and 3 bases from J, leaving 11 bases between. Germline CDR1 is SQVTM and CDR2 is ANQGSEA. This CDR3 is built from 12 residues. CDR3 DNA: TGCAGCGCTACAAGCGGTACAGATACGCAGTATTTT. Its translation is CSATSGTDTQYF.

V and J are TRBV2 and TRBJ2-7, with 9 bases identical to TRBD1. Germline assignment: CDR1 SNHLY and CDR2 FYNNEI. V lost 6 bases to trimming and J lost 0 bases; unmatched junction nucleotides: 3. The CDR3 has 14 residues. CDR3: CASSDRGDSYEQYF. Here the CDR3 DNA reads TGTGCCAGCAGCGACAGGGGGGACTCCTACGAGCAGTACTTC.

The chain couples TRBV9 to TRBJ2-1; D uncertain. Germline V gives CDR1 SGDLS, CDR2 YYNGEE. Trimming took off 5 bases at V and 8 bases at J, with 14 bases between the two ends. This CDR3 is 13 amino acids long. The CDR3 DNA reads as TGTGCCAGCAGTCTACGTGAGGTCCATGAGCAGTTCTTC. This encodes CASSLREVHEQFF. The whole variable domain, remainder taken from reference TRBV9 and TRBJ2-1, is DSGVTQTPKHLITATGQRVTLRCSPRSGDLSVYWYQQSLDQGLQFLIQYYNGEERAKGNILERFSAQQFPDLHSELNLSSLELGDSALYFCASSLREVHEQFFGPGTRLTVL.

The rearrangement uses TRBV14 and TRBJ2-7; a possible D gene is TRBD1 (5 bases). The CDR3 is 13 amino acids. Trimming removed 3 bases at V and 6 bases at J, with 12 bases between. Looked up from germline, CDR1 is SGHDN and CDR2 is FVKESK. The chain's CDR3 is CASSQQRGGEQYF. CDR3 sequence (DNA): TGTGCCAGCAGCCAGCAAAGGGGCGGCGAGCAGTACTTC.

This rearrangement joins TRBV19 to TRBJ2-3; 8 bases are a match to TRBD2. Trimming cost V 5 bases and J 2 bases; bases outside gene matches: 6. The CDR3 has 15 residues. In germline, CDR1 is LNHDA, CDR2 SQIVND (reference sequence). CDR3 in DNA: TGTGCCAGTAGTCCCCGACTAGCGCTCACAGATACGCAGTATTTT. The encoded protein is CASSPRLALTDTQYF.

The V call is TRBV20-1, the J call TRBJ2-7; 7 nucleotides align to TRBD2. The J segment lost 1 base and the V segment lost 4 bases, leaving 4 bases of the junction unmatched. This CDR3 comprises 13 residues. Germline V gene data show CDR1 as DFQATT and CDR2 as SNEGSKA (reference sequence). CDR3: CSATSGASYEQYF. In nucleotides, the CDR3 is TGCAGTGCTACCAGCGGGGCTTCCTACGAGCAGTACTTC.

The CDR3 nucleotides are TGTGCCAGCAGCGATACCGGGACAGGGAGCGGCTACACCTTC. It encodes CASSDTGTGSGYTF. This chain links TRBV7-9 with TRBJ1-2, with 9 bases that match TRBD1. The trim removed 5 bases at V and 8 bases at J, leaving 9 bases unmatched. Germline CDR1 and CDR2: SEHNR and FQNEAQ (reference sequence). The length of the CDR3 is 14 residues.

This chain connects TRBV19 to TRBJ2-7; D not resolved. In germline, CDR1 is LNHDA, CDR2 SQIVND (reference sequence). This CDR3 region has 15 residues. V gave up 0 bases and J gave up 2 bases, with 11 bases separating them. The CDR3 coding sequence is TGTGCCAGTAGTATAGAGGAGACTCAAACCTACGAGCAGTACTTC. Translation: CASSIEETQTYEQYF.

J is TRBJ1-3 and V is TRBV20-1, with 7 positions matching TRBD1. The junction had 9 bases not matched to a gene; V was cut back by 3 bases and J by 4 bases. Germline V gene sequence: CDR1 DFQATT, CDR2 SNEGSKA (reference sequence). This CDR3 is built from 15 residues. CDR3: CSARPVTGSGNTIYF. The CDR3 bases are TGCAGTGCTAGGCCCGTGACAGGGTCGGGAAACACCATATATTTT.